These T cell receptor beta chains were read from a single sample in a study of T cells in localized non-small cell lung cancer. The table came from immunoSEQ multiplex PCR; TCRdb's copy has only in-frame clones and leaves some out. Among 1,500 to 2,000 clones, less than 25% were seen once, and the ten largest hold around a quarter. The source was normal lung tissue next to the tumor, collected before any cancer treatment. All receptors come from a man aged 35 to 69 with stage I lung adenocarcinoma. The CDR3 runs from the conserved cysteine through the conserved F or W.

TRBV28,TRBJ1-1,CASSLSGGTMNTEAFF
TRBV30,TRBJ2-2,CAFPTGDTGELFF
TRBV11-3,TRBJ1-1,CASTISSAVGDTEAFF
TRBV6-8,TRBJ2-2,CASSSYPRPATGELFF
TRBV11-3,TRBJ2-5,CASSLNAGTYQETQYF
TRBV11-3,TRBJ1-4,CASRPPGQGPNEKLFF
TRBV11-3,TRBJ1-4,CASQPWGELNEKLFF
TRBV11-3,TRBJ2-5,CASSLWGLQETQYF
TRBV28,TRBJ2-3,CASRIRAGGTDTQYF
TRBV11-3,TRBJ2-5,CASSRQGAGETQYF
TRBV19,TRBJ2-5,CASSSTGGGRETQYF
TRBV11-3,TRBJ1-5,CASSQQGWVSNQPQHF
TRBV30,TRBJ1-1,CAWSPRTGWDTEAFF
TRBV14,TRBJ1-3,CASSQAQAVLSGNTIYF
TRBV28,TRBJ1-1,CASSPSISTEAFF
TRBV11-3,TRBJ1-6,CASSSTGAGSPLHF
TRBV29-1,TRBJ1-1,CSVEGQGARTEAFF
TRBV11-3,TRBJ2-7,CASSLGRGAYEQYF
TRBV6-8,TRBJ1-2,CASSSGPRRGEKSGYTF
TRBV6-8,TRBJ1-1,CASSVGQGNTEAFF
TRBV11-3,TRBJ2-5,CASSDNPDLLGETQYF
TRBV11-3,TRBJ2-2,CASSFGYRGRELFF
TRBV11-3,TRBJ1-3,CASSPSPDGGSGNTIYF
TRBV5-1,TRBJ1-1,CASSLDGMNTEAFF
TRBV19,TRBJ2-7,CASSGTAYEQYF
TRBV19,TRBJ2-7,CASSIGWGTGDEQYF
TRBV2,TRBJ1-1,CASSVGGGRPDTEAFF
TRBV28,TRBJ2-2,CASSSTGLAGVTGELFF
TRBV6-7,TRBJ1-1,CASSYYTEAFF
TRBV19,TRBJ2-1,CASSIGGENEQFF
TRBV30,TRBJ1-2,CAWSPRTGNLYYGYTF
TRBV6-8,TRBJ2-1,CASGDRGPFIDEQFF
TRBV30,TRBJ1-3,CAWKRGRLPGNTIYF
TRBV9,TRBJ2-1,CASSVASQGGEQFF